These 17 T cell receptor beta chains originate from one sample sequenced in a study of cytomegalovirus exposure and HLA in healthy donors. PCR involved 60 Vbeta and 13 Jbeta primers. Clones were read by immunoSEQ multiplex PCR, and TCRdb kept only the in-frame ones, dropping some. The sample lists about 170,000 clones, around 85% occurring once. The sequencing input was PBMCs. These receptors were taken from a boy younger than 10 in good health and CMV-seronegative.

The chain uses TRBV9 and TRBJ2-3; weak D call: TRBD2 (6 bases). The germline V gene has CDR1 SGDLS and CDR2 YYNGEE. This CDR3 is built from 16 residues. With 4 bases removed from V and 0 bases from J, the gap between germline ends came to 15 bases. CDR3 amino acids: CASSLLAPASTDTQYF. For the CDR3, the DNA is TGTGCCAGCAGCCTCCTAGCGCCGGCTAGCACAGATACGCAGTATTTT.

CDR3 sequence (DNA): TGTGCCAGCAGCGGGACGCAGGGGTCGGTCTTTGATGAAGCTTTCTTT. It specifies CASSGTQGSVFDEAFF. The genes are TRBV5-6 and TRBJ1-1; maybe TRBD1 (6 bases). Trimming took off 4 bases at V and 7 bases at J, with 23 bases between the two ends. The V gene's germline CDR1 is SGHDT and CDR2 YYEEEE. This CDR3 is 16 amino acids long.

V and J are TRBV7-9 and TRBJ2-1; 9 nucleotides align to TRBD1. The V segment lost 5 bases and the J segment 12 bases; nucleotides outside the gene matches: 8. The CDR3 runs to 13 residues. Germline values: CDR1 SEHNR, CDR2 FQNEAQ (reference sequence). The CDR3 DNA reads TGTGCCAGCAGCCCCCAGGACAGGGGCGGGCAGTTCTTC. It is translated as CASSPQDRGGQFF.

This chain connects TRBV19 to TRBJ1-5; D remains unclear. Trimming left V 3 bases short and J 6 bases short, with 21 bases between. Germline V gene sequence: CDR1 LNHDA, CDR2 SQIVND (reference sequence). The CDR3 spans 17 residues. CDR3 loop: CASSIPETFNTIQPQHF. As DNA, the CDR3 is TGTGCCAGTAGTATTCCCGAGACCTTCAACACTATTCAGCCCCAGCATTTT.

The CDR3 spells CASSDRWTGYNEQFF. The CDR3 bases are TGTGCCAGCAGTGATCGCTGGACAGGGTACAATGAGCAGTTCTTC. The genes are TRBV25-1 and TRBJ2-1; 8 bases align to TRBD1. The germline CDR1 and CDR2 sequences are MGHDK and SYGVNS. This CDR3 region has 15 residues. V was clipped by 3 bases and J by 4 bases; unmatched bases: 5.

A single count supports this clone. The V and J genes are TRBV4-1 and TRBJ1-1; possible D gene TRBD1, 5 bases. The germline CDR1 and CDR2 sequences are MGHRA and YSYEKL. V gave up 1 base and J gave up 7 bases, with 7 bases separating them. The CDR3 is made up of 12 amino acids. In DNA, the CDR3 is TGCGCCAGCAGCCAAGGGGGGGGTGAAGCTTTCTTT. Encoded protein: CASSQGGGEAFF.

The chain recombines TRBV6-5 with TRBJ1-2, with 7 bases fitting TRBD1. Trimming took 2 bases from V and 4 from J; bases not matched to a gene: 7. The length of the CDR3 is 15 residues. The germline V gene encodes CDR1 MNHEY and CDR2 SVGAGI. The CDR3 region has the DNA TGTGCCAGCAGTTACCCCCGACAGGGCCTCTATGGCTACACCTTC. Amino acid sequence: CASSYPRQGLYGYTF.

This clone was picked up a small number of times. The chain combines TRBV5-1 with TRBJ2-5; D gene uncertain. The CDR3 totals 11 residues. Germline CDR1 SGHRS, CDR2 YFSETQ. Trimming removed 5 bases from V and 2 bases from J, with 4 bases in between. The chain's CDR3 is CASSYQETQYF. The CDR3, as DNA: TGCGCCAGCAGTTATCAAGAGACCCAGTACTTC.

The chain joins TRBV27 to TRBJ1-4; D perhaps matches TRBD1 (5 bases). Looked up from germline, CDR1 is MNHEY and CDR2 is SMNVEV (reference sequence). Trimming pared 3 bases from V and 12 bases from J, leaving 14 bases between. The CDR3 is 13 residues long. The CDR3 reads CASSFGHLGELFF. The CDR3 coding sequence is TGTGCCAGCAGTTTTGGTCATCTAGGGGAACTGTTTTTT.

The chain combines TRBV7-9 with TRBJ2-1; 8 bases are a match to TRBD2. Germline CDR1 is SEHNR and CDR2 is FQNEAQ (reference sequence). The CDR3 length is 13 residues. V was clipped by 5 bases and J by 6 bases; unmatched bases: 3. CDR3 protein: CASSPGGGNEQFF. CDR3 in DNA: TGTGCCAGCAGCCCGGGGGGGGGCAATGAGCAGTTCTTC.

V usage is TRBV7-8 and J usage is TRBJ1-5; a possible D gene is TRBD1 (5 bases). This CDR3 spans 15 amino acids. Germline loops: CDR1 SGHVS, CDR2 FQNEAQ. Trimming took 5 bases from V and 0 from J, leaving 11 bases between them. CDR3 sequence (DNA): TGTGCCAGCAGCCCCGACAGAATTAGCAATCAGCCCCAGCATTTT. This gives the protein CASSPDRISNQPQHF.

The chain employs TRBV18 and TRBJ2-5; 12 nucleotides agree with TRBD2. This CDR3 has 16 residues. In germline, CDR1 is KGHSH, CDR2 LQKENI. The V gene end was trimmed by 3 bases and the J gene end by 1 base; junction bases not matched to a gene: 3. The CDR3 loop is CASSPPLAGGQETQYF. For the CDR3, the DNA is TGTGCCAGCTCACCGCCACTAGCGGGGGGCCAAGAGACCCAGTACTTC.

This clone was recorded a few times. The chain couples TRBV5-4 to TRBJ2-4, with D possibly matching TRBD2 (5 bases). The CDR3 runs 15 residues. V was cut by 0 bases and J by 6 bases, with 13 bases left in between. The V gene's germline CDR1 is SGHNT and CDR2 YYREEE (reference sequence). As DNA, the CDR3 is TGTGCCAGCAGCTTGGCCGGACTTTCCGGAAACATTCAGTACTTC. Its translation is CASSLAGLSGNIQYF. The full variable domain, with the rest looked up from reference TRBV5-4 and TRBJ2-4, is ETGVTQSPTHLIKTRGQQVTLRCSSQSGHNTVSWYQQALGQGPQFIFQYYREEENGRGNFPPRFSGLQFPNYSSELNVNALELDDSALYLCASSLAGLSGNIQYFGAGTRLSVL.

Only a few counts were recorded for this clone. The CDR3 DNA follows: TGCGCCAGCAGCTTGACTGCGGCAAGAATCACAGATACGCAGTATTTT. It encodes CASSLTAARITDTQYF. The chain links TRBV5-1 to TRBJ2-3; no firm D call. Germline loops: CDR1 SGHRS, CDR2 YFSETQ. Trimming removed 1 base at V and 2 bases at J, with 14 bases between. The CDR3 contains 16 residues. Drawing the rest from reference TRBV5-1 and TRBJ2-3, the complete variable domain is KAGVTQTPRYLIKTRGQQVTLSCSPISGHRSVSWYQQTPGQGLQFLFEYFSETQRNKGNFPGRFSGRQFSNSRSEMNVSTLELGDSALYLCASSLTAARITDTQYFGPGTRLTVL.

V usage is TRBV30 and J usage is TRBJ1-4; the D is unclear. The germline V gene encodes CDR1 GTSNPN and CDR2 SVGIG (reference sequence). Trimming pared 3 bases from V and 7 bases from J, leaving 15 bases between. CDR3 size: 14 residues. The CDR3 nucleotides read TGTGCCTGGAGGTACACCGGGAGTGGTGAAAAACTGTTTTTT. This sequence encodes CAWRYTGSGEKLFF.

The CDR3 protein is CASSFSAGGVYNEQFF. For the CDR3, the DNA is TGTGCCAGCAGTTTTAGTGCGGGAGGGGTGTACAATGAGCAGTTCTTC. The genes are TRBV27 and TRBJ2-1, with TRBD2 matching 9 bases. Germline assignment: CDR1 MNHEY and CDR2 SMNVEV (reference sequence). Trimming took 3 bases from V and 4 from J; bases not matched to a gene: 7. The CDR3 extends over 16 amino acids.

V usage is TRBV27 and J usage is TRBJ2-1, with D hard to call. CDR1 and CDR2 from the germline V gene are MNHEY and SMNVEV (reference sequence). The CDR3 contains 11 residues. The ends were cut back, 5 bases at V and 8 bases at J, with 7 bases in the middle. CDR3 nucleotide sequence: TGTGCCAGCAGTCTACTCCATGAGCAGTTCTTC. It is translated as CASSLLHEQFF.